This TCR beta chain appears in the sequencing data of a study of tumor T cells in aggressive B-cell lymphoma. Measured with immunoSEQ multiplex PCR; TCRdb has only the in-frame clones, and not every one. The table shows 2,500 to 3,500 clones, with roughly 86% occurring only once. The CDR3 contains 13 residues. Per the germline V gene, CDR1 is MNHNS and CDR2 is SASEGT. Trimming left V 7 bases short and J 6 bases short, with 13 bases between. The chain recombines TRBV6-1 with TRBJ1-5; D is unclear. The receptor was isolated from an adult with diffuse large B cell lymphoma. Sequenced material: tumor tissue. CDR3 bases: TGTGCCAGCAACCAAGCGGGAGCTCAGCCCCAGCATTTT. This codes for CASNQAGAQPQHF.